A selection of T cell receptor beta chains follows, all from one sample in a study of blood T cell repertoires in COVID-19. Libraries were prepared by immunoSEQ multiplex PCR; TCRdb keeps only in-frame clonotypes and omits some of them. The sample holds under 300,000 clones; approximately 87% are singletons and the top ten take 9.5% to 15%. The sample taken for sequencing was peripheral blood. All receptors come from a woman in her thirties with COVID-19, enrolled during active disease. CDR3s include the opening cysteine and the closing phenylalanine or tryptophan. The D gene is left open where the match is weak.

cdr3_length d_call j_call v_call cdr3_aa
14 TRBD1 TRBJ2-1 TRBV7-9 CASSGTGGNNEQFF
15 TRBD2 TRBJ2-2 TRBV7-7 CASSSSGGGAGELFF
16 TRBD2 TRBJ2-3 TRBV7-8 CASSQVKRGATDTQYF
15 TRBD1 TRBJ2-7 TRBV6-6 CASSPTGGFTYEQYF
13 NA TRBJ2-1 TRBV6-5 CASSTWTVGEQFF
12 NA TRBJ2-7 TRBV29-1 CSVLVGPYEQYF
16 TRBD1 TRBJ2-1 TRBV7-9 CASSRRQGAAYNEQFF
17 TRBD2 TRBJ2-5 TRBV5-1 CASSFRPLAGGQETQYF
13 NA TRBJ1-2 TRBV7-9 CASSFGSADGYTF
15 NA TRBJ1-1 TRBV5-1 CASSLALTANTEAFF
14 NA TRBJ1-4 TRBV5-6 CASSLSGTPEKLFF
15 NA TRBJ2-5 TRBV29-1 CSVEDRGGRVETQYF
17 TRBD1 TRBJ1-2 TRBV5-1 CASSLAGGTGVKYGYTF
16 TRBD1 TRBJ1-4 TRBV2 CASSGQDRVGPEKLFF
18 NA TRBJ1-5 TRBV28 CASSLGTGGRYSNQPQHF
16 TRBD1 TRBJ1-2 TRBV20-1 CSASAPGQGATGGYTF
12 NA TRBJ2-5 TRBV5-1 CASSPRGETQYF
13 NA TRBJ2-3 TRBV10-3 CAISETVRDTQYF
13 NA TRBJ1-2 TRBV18 CASSSGQLYGYTF
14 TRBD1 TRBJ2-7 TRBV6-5 CASSPRTGRYEQYF
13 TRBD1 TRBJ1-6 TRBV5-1 CASSPDRNSPLHF
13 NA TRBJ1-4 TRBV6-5 CASSYSTYEKLFF
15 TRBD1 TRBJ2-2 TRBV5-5 CASRPLQGAPGELFF
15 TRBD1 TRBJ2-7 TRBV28 CASSFRQGTSYEQYF
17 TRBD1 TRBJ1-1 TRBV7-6 CASSLDRGVPRYTEAFF
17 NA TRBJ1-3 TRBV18 CASLNSRGVESGNTIYF
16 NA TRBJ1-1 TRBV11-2 CASSLDWGGPITEAFF
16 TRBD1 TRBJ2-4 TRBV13 CASSLGRWQGENIQYF
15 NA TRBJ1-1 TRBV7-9 CASSLFWQANTEAFF
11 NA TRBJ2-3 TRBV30 CAWSAADTQYF
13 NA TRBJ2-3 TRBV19 CASNPGMGDTQYF
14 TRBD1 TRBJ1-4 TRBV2 CASDTGGAGEKLFF
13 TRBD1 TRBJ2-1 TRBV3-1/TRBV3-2 CASSPTGGGEQFF
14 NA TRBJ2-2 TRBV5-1 CASSTTTGPGELFF
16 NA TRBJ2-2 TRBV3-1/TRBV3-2 CASSLTVLPNTGELFF
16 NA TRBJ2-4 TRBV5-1 CASSLVTGSARNIQYF